One and the same sample provided the 3 T cell receptor beta chains below, sequenced in a study of blood T cell repertoires in COVID-19. The data were produced by immunoSEQ multiplex PCR, yet TCRdb's version contains in-frame clones alone and is incomplete. The data show 300,000 or so clones, more than 85% seen once. Sequencing was performed on peripheral blood. The receptors were sampled from a man between 65 and 85 years old with acute or convalescent COVID-19.

The chain joins TRBV28 to TRBJ2-3, with 9 bases fitting TRBD2. V lost 2 bases and J lost 4; bases outside the gene matches: 4. Per germline, CDR1 MDHEN and CDR2 SYDVKM. The CDR3 totals 15 residues. The CDR3 spells CASSLGGGRADTQYF. CDR3 sequence (DNA): TGTGCCAGCAGTTTAGGCGGCGGGAGGGCAGATACGCAGTATTTT.

This clone was seen a single time. Relative to the germline gene, one junction end is altered; a read error may explain this. This sequence joins TRBV7-8 and TRBJ1-1; 8 nucleotides line up with TRBD1. The CDR3 runs 12 residues. Germline CDR1 reads SGHVS; CDR2 reads FQNEAQ. The CDR3 DNA follows: TGTGCCAGCAGCTTAGGGGGACAGGAAAATGACTTT. Its translation: CASSLGGQENDF.

J is TRBJ2-7 and V is TRBV6-2 or TRBV6-3; a possible D gene is TRBD2 (5 bases). V shed 0 bases and J shed 6 bases, with 15 bases lying between them. Germline CDR1 and CDR2: MNHEY and SVGEGT. The CDR3 consists of 15 residues. The CDR3 loop is CASSYSLASEGEQYF. The CDR3 coding sequence is TGTGCCAGCAGTTACTCGCTAGCATCAGAGGGCGAGCAGTACTTC.